Below, one T cell receptor (beta chain) is given with its context. This entry comes from a study of blood T cell repertoires in COVID-19. Germline V lookup: CDR1 MNHEY, CDR2 SMNVEV (reference sequence). V was cut by 4 bases and J by 0 bases, with 10 bases left in between. This CDR3 is built from 15 residues. The data were produced by immunoSEQ multiplex PCR, yet TCRdb's version contains in-frame clones alone and is incomplete. The sample shows around 300,000 clones, 65% to 85% of them seen only once. The chain joins TRBV27 to TRBJ1-5, with D perhaps matching TRBD1 (6 bases). The sequence was collected from a man aged 25 to 40 with active or convalescent COVID-19. What was sequenced was peripheral blood. The CDR3 nucleotides are TGTGCCAGCAGTTCCGACAGGTATAGCAATCAGCCCCAGCATTTT. It codes for CASSSDRYSNQPQHF.